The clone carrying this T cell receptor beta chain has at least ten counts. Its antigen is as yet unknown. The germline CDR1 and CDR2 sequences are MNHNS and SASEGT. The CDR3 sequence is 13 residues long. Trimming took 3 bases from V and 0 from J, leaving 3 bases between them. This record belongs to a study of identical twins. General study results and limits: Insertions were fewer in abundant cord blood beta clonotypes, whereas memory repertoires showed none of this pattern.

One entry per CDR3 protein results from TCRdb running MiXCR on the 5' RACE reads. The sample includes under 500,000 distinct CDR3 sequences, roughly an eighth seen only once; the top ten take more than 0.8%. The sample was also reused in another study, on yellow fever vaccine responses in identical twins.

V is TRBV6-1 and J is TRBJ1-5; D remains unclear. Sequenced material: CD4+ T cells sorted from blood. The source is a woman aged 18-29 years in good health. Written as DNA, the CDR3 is TGTGCCAGCAGTGACGGTAGCAATCAGCCCCAGCATTTT. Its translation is CASSDGSNQPQHF.